This note documents a single T cell receptor beta chain sequence. A much larger clone lies a single base off, so this may be a read error. Genomic DNA served as template for TCR beta VDJ and CDR3 profiling. TCRdb ran MiXCR on the reads and lists one entry per CDR3 protein. The sample holds hundreds of thousands of distinct CDR3 sequences; about 70% are singletons and the top ten take less than 4%. The data were obtained in a study of CD8+CD57+ T cells in acquired aplastic anemia. Study at large: Around 3.2 ug was the average amount of DNA from sorted CD4+ and CD8+ cells.

Germline CDR1 and CDR2: DFQATT and SNEGSKA (reference sequence). CDR3 length: 14 residues. V lost 4 bases, J lost 1 base, and 12 bases lay in between. The TCR originated in a human donor in good health, serving as a control. Sequenced: sorted CD4+, CD8+, or CD8+CD57+ T cells (not recorded which) from PBMCs. The V gene is TRBV20-1, the J gene TRBJ2-3; a possible D gene is TRBD2 (6 bases). The CDR3 is CSAMIGGGTDTQYF. The CDR3 DNA is TGCAGTGCTATGATAGGCGGGGGCACAGATACGCAGTATTTT.